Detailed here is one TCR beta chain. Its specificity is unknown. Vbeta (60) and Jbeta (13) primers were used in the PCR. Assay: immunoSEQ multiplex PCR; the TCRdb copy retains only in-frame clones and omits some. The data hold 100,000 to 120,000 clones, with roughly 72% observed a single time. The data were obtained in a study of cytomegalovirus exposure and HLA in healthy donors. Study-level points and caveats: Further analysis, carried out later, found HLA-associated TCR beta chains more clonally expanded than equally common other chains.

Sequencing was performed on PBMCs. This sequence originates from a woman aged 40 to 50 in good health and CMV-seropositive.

CDR3 DNA: TGTGCCAGCAGCTTAGATTCCTGGGACAACTACAATGAGCAGTTCTTC. This gives the protein CASSLDSWDNYNEQFF. The chain has TRBV7-6 and TRBJ2-1, with D perhaps TRBD1 (6 bases). The germline V gene encodes CDR1 SGHVS and CDR2 FNYEAQ. The CDR3 extends over 16 amino acids. V was clipped by 1 base and J by 3 bases, with 13 bases between them.